This T cell receptor (beta chain) is drawn from a study of T cell clonality in common variable immunodeficiency. Overall study findings and caveats: CVID patient heterogeneity limited repertoire-clinical complication correlations.

This clone has ten or more counts. Its antigen is currently unknown. Read sequence stops 3 residues before the CDR3 end, and the germline J gene provides the missing end. Sequencing input was equivalent genomic DNA from CVID and controls. Profiling relied on immunoSEQ multiplex PCR, and the TCRdb table lists in-frame clones only, not all of them. The repertoire consists of about 66,000 clones, none detected only once. Germline CDR1 is GTSNPN and CDR2 is SVGIG (reference sequence). The ends were cut back, 4 bases at V and 2 bases at J, with 11 bases in the middle. CDR3 length: 13 residues. Sequencing was carried out using peripheral blood mononuclear cells. The TCR was taken from a person aged 18 to 75 in good health. The rearrangement joins TRBV30 to TRBJ1-2, with TRBD1 as a possible D gene (5 bases). The CDR3 protein is CAWITRGNYGYTF. CDR3 bases read: TGTGCCTGGATTACCCGGGGGAACTATGGC.